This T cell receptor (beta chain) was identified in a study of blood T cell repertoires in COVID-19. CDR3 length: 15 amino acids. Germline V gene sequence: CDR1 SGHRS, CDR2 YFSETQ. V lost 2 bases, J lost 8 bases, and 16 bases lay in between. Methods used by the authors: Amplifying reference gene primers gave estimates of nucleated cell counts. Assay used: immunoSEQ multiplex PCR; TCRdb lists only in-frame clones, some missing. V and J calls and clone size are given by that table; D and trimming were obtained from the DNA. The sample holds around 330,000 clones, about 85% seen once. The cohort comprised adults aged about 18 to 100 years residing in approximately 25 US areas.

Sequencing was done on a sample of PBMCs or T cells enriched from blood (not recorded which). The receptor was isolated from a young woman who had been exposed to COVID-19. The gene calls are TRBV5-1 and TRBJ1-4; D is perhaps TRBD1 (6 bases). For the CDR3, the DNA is TGCGCCAGCAGCTTTGGAGGGGGAGGGCAGGAAAAACTGTTTTTT. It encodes CASSFGGGGQEKLFF.